The clone carrying this T cell receptor (beta chain) occurred many times. Its antigen is as yet unknown. The read gets to within 3 residues of the CDR3 end, and the germline J gene fills in the rest. The data belong to a study of T cell clonality in common variable immunodeficiency. Study conclusions and caveats: CVID subjects shared fewer TCRbeta clones than healthy controls did.

The data were produced by immunoSEQ multiplex PCR, yet TCRdb's version contains in-frame clones alone and is incomplete. The sample has about 81,000 clones, none seen only once. Germline V gene sequence: CDR1 MDHEN, CDR2 SYDVKM. CDR3 length: 12 residues. V dropped 7 bases and J dropped 5; count of bases not matched to a gene: 3. Sequencing input: peripheral blood mononuclear cells. The TCR sequence derives from a person between 18 and 69 years old in good health. The chain joins TRBV28 to TRBJ1-2, with 8 bases lining up with TRBD1. The CDR3 here is CASNGQGYGYTF. The CDR3 DNA, read in part, is TGTGCCAGCAATGGACAGGGTTATGGC.